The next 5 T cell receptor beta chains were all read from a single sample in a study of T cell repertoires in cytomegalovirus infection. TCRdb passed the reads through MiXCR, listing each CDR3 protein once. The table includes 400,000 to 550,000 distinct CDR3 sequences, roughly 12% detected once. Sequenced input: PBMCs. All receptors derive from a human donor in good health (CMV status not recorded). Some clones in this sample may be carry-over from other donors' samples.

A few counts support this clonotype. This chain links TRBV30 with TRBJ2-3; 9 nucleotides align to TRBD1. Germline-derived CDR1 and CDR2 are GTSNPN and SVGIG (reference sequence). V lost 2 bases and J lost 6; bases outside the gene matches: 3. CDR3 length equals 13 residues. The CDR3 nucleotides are TGTGCCTGGAGTCCACAGGGGGCTGATACGCAGTATTTT. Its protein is CAWSPQGADTQYF.

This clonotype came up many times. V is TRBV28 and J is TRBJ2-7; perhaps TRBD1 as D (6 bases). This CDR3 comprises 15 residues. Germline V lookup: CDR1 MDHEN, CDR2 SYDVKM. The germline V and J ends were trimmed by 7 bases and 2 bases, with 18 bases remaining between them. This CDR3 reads CASTLHPPGAYEQYF. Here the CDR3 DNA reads TGTGCCAGCACCCTTCATCCCCCAGGGGCCTACGAGCAGTACTTC. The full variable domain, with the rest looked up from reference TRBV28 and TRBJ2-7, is DVKVTQSSRYLVKRTGEKVFLECVQDMDHENMFWYRQDPGLGLRLIYFSYDVKMKEKGDIPEGYSVSREKKERFSLILESASTNQTSMYLCASTLHPPGAYEQYFGPGTRLTVT.

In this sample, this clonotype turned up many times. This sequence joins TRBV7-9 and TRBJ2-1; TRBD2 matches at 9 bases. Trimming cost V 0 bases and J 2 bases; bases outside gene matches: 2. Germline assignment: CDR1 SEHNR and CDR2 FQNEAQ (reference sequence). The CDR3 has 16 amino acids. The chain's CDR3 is CASSLAGGGAYNEQFF. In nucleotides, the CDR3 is TGTGCCAGCAGCTTAGCTGGCGGGGGGGCCTACAATGAGCAGTTCTTC.

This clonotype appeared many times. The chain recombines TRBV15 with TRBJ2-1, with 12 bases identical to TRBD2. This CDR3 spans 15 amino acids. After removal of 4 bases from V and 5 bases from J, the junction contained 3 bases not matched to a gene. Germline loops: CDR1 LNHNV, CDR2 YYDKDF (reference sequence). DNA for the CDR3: TGTGCCACCAGCAAACTAGCGGGGGGCCACAATGAGCAGTTCTTC. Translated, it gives CATSKLAGGHNEQFF.

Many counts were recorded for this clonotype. The CDR3 sequence is CASSIGSYTGELFF. As DNA, the CDR3 is TGTGCCAGCAGTATAGGGAGCTACACCGGGGAGCTGTTTTTT. The J gene is TRBJ2-2, the V gene TRBV28; possible D gene TRBD2, 5 bases. Germline V gives CDR1 MDHEN, CDR2 SYDVKM. CDR3 length: 14 residues. Between the trimmed V and J ends, which lost 5 bases and 3 bases, there was a span of 10 bases. The full variable domain, its missing parts supplied by reference TRBV28 and TRBJ2-2, is DVKVTQSSRYLVKRTGEKVFLECVQDMDHENMFWYRQDPGLGLRLIYFSYDVKMKEKGDIPEGYSVSREKKERFSLILESASTNQTSMYLCASSIGSYTGELFFGEGSRLTVL.